The 26 T cell receptor beta chains below come from one sample, sequenced in a study of CD8 T cells in ankylosing spondylitis. A single record per CDR3 protein comes from TCRdb applying MiXCR to the 5' RACE reads. The sample lists about 240,000 distinct CDR3 sequences; roughly 10% were seen once. Sequencing was performed on blood, either unsorted or a sorted T cell fraction (not recorded which). Every receptor here comes from a male donor with ankylosing spondylitis or in good health (not recorded which).

This clonotype was detected ten times or more. The V and J genes are TRBV5-1 and TRBJ1-1; a weak D match, TRBD1 (6 bases). The germline V and J ends were trimmed by 2 bases and 4 bases, with 15 bases remaining between them. Germline CDR1 SGHRS, CDR2 YFSETQ. The length of the CDR3 is 15 residues. The chain's CDR3 is CASSFGRGVRTEAFF. In DNA, the CDR3 is TGCGCCAGCAGCTTCGGCAGGGGCGTTCGCACTGAAGCTTTCTTT. Combining the CDR3 with reference TRBV5-1 and TRBJ1-1 gives the whole variable domain KAGVTQTPRYLIKTRGQQVTLSCSPISGHRSVSWYQQTPGQGLQFLFEYFSETQRNKGNFPGRFSGRQFSNSRSEMNVSTLELGDSALYLCASSFGRGVRTEAFFGQGTRLTVV.

This clonotype was counted between two and nine times. The chain links TRBV7-9 to TRBJ1-6; D remains ambiguous. Trimming cost V 5 bases and J 11 bases, with 16 bases left between them. Germline assignment: CDR1 SEHNR and CDR2 FQNEAQ (reference sequence). The CDR3 loop spans 14 amino acids. The CDR3 bases are TGTGCCAGCAGCCTAGGGTCCAGGTCTACACCCCTCCACTTT. Amino acids: CASSLGSRSTPLHF. The whole variable domain, remainder taken from reference TRBV7-9 and TRBJ1-6, is DTGVSQNPRHKITKRGQNVTFRCDPISEHNRLYWYRQTLGQGPEFLTYFQNEAQLEKSRLLSDRFSAERPKGSFSTLEIQRTEQGDSAMYLCASSLGSRSTPLHFGNGTRLTVT.

In this sample, this clonotype turned up many times. This sequence may be a read error, since a much larger clone differs from it by one base. This sequence joins TRBV2 and TRBJ2-7; TRBD1 might be the D (5 bases). The CDR3 sequence is 12 residues long. Germline CDR1 reads SNHLY; CDR2 reads FYNNEI. Trimming took 5 bases from V and 2 from J, leaving 7 bases between them. For the CDR3, the DNA is TGTGCCAGCAGTCGACAGACCTACGAGCAGTACTTC. Residues: CASSRQTYEQYF.

The table lists this clonotype with many counts. This rearrangement joins TRBV27 to TRBJ2-1, with D unclear. The germline CDR1 and CDR2 sequences are MNHEY and SMNVEV (reference sequence). CDR3 size: 13 residues. V gave up 7 bases and J gave up 2 bases, with 9 bases separating them. The CDR3 protein is CASKQSTYNEQFF. The DNA of the CDR3 is TGTGCCAGCAAACAGTCGACCTACAATGAGCAGTTCTTC.

This clonotype has a handful of counts. The rearrangement joins TRBV7-9 to TRBJ2-3; D is unresolved. Germline CDR1 reads SEHNR; CDR2 reads FQNEAQ (reference sequence). V lost 7 bases to trimming and J lost 3 bases, with 11 bases between them. The CDR3 loop spans 13 amino acids. The CDR3 loop is CASTLISTDTQYF. The CDR3 coding sequence is TGTGCCAGCACCCTCATTTCGACAGATACGCAGTATTTT.

This chain joins TRBV19 and TRBJ1-5; D may be TRBD1 (5 bases). This CDR3 is built from 15 residues. The germline V and J ends were trimmed by 0 bases and 2 bases, with 8 bases remaining between them. Germline values: CDR1 LNHDA, CDR2 SQIVND (reference sequence). CDR3: CASSIEGRGNQPQHF. The CDR3 DNA is TGTGCCAGTAGTATAGAGGGACGTGGCAATCAGCCCCAGCATTTT.

The table lists this clonotype with a few counts. The rearrangement uses TRBV10-1 and TRBJ1-4, with D possibly matching TRBD1 (6 bases). From germline, CDR1 is WNHNN and CDR2 SYGVQD (reference sequence). V was clipped by 6 bases and J by 4 bases, with 12 bases between them. This CDR3 spans 14 amino acids. The CDR3 DNA sequence: TGCGCCAGCAGCCCCGGGGGCCTTAATGAAAAACTGTTTTTT. Residues: CASSPGGLNEKLFF.

In its sample, this clonotype was seen many times. The chain combines TRBV5-1 with TRBJ1-1; 10 positions match TRBD1. V lost 4 bases, J lost 3 bases, and 9 bases stayed unmatched. The CDR3 spans 16 residues. Germline-derived CDR1 and CDR2 are SGHRS and YFSETQ. CDR3 sequence (DNA): TGCGCCAGCAGCCCGAAGACCGGGACAGGGGACACTGAAGCTTTCTTT. This encodes CASSPKTGTGDTEAFF.

This clonotype occurred many times. This chain joins TRBV3-1 and TRBJ1-1; TRBD1 matches 8 bases. V trimming: 0 bases; J trimming: 11 bases; junction bases outside the gene matches: 14. This CDR3 comprises 16 residues. Germline V gene lookup returns CDR1 LGHDT and CDR2 YNNKEL (reference sequence). CDR3 loop: CASSQENIVQGEIAFF. DNA of the CDR3: TGTGCCAGCAGCCAAGAGAATATAGTACAGGGGGAGATCGCTTTCTTT.

This clonotype was observed many times. This rearrangement joins TRBV18 to TRBJ2-5, with D unresolved. The length of the CDR3 is 14 residues. The ends were cut back, 4 bases at V and 4 bases at J, with 13 bases in the middle. Looked up from germline, CDR1 is KGHSH and CDR2 is LQKENI. This chain's CDR3 is CASSLNTLGETQYF. The CDR3 nucleotides read TGTGCCAGCTCACTTAATACGTTGGGAGAGACCCAGTACTTC. Full variable domain (missing parts from reference TRBV18 and TRBJ2-5): NAGVMQNPRHLVRRRGQEARLRCSPMKGHSHVYWYRQLPEEGLKFMVYLQKENIIDESGMPKERFSAEFPKEGPSILRIQQVVRGDSAAYFCASSLNTLGETQYFGPGTRLLVL.

Many counts were recorded for this clonotype. This chain links TRBV20-1 with TRBJ2-7; perhaps D is TRBD1 or TRBD2 (5 bases each). CDR1 and CDR2 from the germline V gene are DFQATT and SNEGSKA (reference sequence). The CDR3 has 13 amino acids. Trimming left V 1 base short and J 1 base short, with 8 bases between. CDR3 protein: CSARGDGSYEQYF. CDR3 bases: TGCAGTGCTAGAGGGGACGGATCCTACGAGCAGTACTTC.

The sample holds many counts of this clonotype. This chain uses TRBV7-2 with TRBJ2-3; TRBD2 matches at 7 bases. Looked up from germline, CDR1 is SGHTA and CDR2 is FQGNSA. The CDR3 totals 15 residues. The trim removed 2 bases at V and 3 bases at J, leaving 5 bases unmatched. CDR3 in DNA: TGTGCCAGCAGCTTACCTAGCGGACTTACAGATACGCAGTATTTT. Its protein product is CASSLPSGLTDTQYF.

The genes are TRBV7-9 and TRBJ2-5; 7 bases map to TRBD2. V lost 1 base, J lost 1 base, and 3 bases stayed unmatched. The CDR3 runs to 15 residues. The germline V gene encodes CDR1 SEHNR and CDR2 FQNEAQ (reference sequence). CDR3 coding DNA: TGTGCCAGCAGCTTAGATCTAGCGGTCCAAGAGACCCAGTACTTC. Residues: CASSLDLAVQETQYF. The variable domain in full, with the rest retrieved from reference TRBV7-9 and TRBJ2-5, is DTGVSQNPRHKITKRGQNVTFRCDPISEHNRLYWYRQTLGQGPEFLTYFQNEAQLEKSRLLSDRFSAERPKGSFSTLEIQRTEQGDSAMYLCASSLDLAVQETQYFGPGTRLLVL.

This clonotype was detected a few times. This chain links TRBV7-9 with TRBJ1-5; D is unresolved. Trimming stripped 0 bases from V and 2 bases from J, with 8 bases between. Per the germline V gene, CDR1 is SEHNR and CDR2 is FQNEAQ (reference sequence). CDR3 length equals 15 residues. CDR3 nucleotides: TGTGCCAGCAGCTTAGCTGGGAATGGCAATCAGCCCCAGCATTTT. Translated, it gives CASSLAGNGNQPQHF.

There are many counts of this clonotype. V gene TRBV5-1 combines with J gene TRBJ2-5, with TRBD2 matching 9 bases. Germline lookup yields CDR1 SGHRS and CDR2 YFSETQ. The trim removed 1 base at V and 5 bases at J, leaving 9 bases unmatched. CDR3 size: 16 residues. The CDR3 DNA reads TGCGCCAGCAGCTTGAATAGCGGGGGAGTGAGGGAGACCCAGTACTTC. It encodes CASSLNSGGVRETQYF.

The J gene is TRBJ1-4, the V gene TRBV10-2, with D unresolved. The CDR3 is 16 amino acids. V was clipped by 0 bases and J by 1 base, with 9 bases between them. CDR1 and CDR2 from the germline V gene are WSHSY and SAAADI. DNA of the CDR3: TGCGCCAGCAGTGAGTCGCAAACCCTAACTAATGAAAAACTGTTTTTT. Translated, it gives CASSESQTLTNEKLFF.

V gene TRBV6-1 combines with J gene TRBJ2-3; 12 bases line up with TRBD1. The CDR3 covers 16 residues. Germline-derived CDR1 and CDR2 are MNHNS and SASEGT. The J segment lost 5 bases and the V segment lost 6 bases, leaving 9 bases of the junction unmatched. The chain's CDR3 is CASRPTGTGGKDTQYF. CDR3 bases: TGTGCCAGCAGACCCACCGGGACAGGGGGCAAAGATACGCAGTATTTT.

This clonotype was seen at least ten times. The chain has TRBV20-1 and TRBJ2-1; D is possibly TRBD2 (5 bases). V was shortened by 6 bases and J by 5 bases, with 11 bases between the two germline ends. CDR1 and CDR2 (germline): DFQATT, SNEGSKA (reference sequence). The length of the CDR3 is 12 residues. The CDR3 is CSALTRDNEQFF. CDR3 coding DNA: TGCAGTGCCCTAACGCGGGACAATGAGCAGTTCTTC.

The J gene is TRBJ2-3, the V gene TRBV11-2; tentatively, D is TRBD2 (6 bases). This CDR3 has 18 amino acids. V gave up 1 base and J gave up 2 bases, with 19 bases separating them. The germline CDR1 and CDR2 sequences are SGHAT and FQNNGV. CDR3 DNA: TGTGCCAGCAGCTTAGGGGAACCGGGACTCGGGCTCACAGATACGCAGTATTTT. Protein product: CASSLGEPGLGLTDTQYF.

This clonotype came up a few times. J is TRBJ1-2 and V is TRBV6-5; 11 bases line up with TRBD1. V shed 4 bases, J shed 7 bases, and the junction held 8 bases outside the gene matches. Germline V lookup: CDR1 MNHEY, CDR2 SVGAGI. This CDR3 region has 15 residues. CDR3 region: CASSLRTGGNPGYTF. CDR3 DNA: TGTGCCAGCAGTTTGCGGACAGGGGGCAATCCTGGCTACACCTTC.

This clonotype appeared many times. The rearrangement uses TRBV12-3 or TRBV12-4 and TRBJ2-7; possibly TRBD2 for D (5 bases). This CDR3 spans 11 amino acids. V was clipped by 6 bases and J by 9 bases, with 12 bases between them. The CDR3 bases are TGTGCCAGCAGCCGTGCCAGCGGGCAGTACTTC. Translation gives CASSRASGQYF.

J is TRBJ1-1 and V is TRBV30; D is unclear. V dropped 3 bases and J dropped 7 bases, with 15 bases sitting between them. Germline V gene sequence: CDR1 GTSNPN, CDR2 SVGIG (reference sequence). The CDR3 has 13 amino acids. The CDR3 DNA reads TGTGCCTGGAGAAGGGCAGGCTACAGTGAAGCTTTCTTT. Its translation is CAWRRAGYSEAFF.

In this sample, this clonotype turned up many times. The chain recombines TRBV18 with TRBJ1-6, with 7 bases matching TRBD1. The V and J ends lost 0 bases and 9 bases, in that order; junction bases with no gene match: 11. Germline values: CDR1 KGHSH, CDR2 LQKENI. This CDR3 spans 17 amino acids. The CDR3 reads CASSPPTAGPGGSPLHF. The CDR3 coding sequence is TGTGCCAGCTCACCACCGACAGCCGGGCCAGGGGGTTCACCCCTCCACTTT. Drawing the rest from reference TRBV18 and TRBJ1-6, the complete variable domain is NAGVMQNPRHLVRRRGQEARLRCSPMKGHSHVYWYRQLPEEGLKFMVYLQKENIIDESGMPKERFSAEFPKEGPSILRIQQVVRGDSAAYFCASSPPTAGPGGSPLHFGNGTRLTVT.

This clonotype came up many times. V gene TRBV30 combines with J gene TRBJ1-1; no definite D call. The CDR3 contains 11 residues. Trimming removed 7 bases from V and 5 bases from J, with 11 bases in between. From germline, CDR1 is GTSNPN and CDR2 SVGIG (reference sequence). CDR3 DNA: TGTGCCTCCAGCCGGGGAACTGAAGCTTTCTTT. It encodes CASSRGTEAFF.

This clonotype occurred many times. This chain links TRBV20-1 with TRBJ2-2; D unresolved. The CDR3 is 14 amino acids. Germline CDR1 reads DFQATT; CDR2 reads SNEGSKA (reference sequence). Trimming took off 0 bases at V and 1 base at J, with 6 bases between the two ends. The CDR3 loop is CSAREDGNTGELFF. The CDR3 DNA follows: TGCAGTGCTAGAGAAGACGGGAACACCGGGGAGCTGTTTTTT.

This clonotype was picked up many times. This rearrangement joins TRBV11-2 to TRBJ1-3; D not resolved. The CDR3 length is 17 residues. Germline-derived CDR1 and CDR2 are SGHAT and FQNNGV. V lost 1 base, J lost 0 bases, and 13 bases lay in between. CDR3 sequence: CASSLARLRDSGNTIYF. The CDR3 DNA follows: TGTGCCAGCAGCTTAGCACGACTCCGGGACTCTGGAAACACCATATATTTT. The variable domain in full, completed from reference TRBV11-2 and TRBJ1-3, reads EAGVAQSPRYKIIEKRQSVAFWCNPISGHATLYWYQQILGQGPKLLIQFQNNGVVDDSQLPKDRFSAERLKGVDSTLKIQPAKLEDSAVYLCASSLARLRDSGNTIYFGEGSWLTVV.